The T cell receptor (beta chain) described here comes from a study of CD8+ T cells in alopecia areata listed by TCRdb under 2018. In the study overall: Treated patients were enrolled in an open-label pilot trial of oral tofacitinib, 5 to 10 mg twice daily, for moderate-to-severe alopecia areata. Patients stayed on tofacitinib for 6 to 18 months and then had 6 months of follow-up off drug so that delayed response and recurrence could be assessed. Disease severity in treated patients was measured with the SALT score, which quantifies the percentage of affected scalp surface area. The study used high-throughput TCRbeta sequencing to examine T cell clonal expansion in alopecia areata, in both the C3H/HeJ mouse model and human patients. On the human side, TCRbeta sequencing was run on scalp tissue and on sorted CD4+ and CD8+ peripheral blood T cells from healthy controls and from alopecia areata patients with either patchy or totalis/universalis disease. Tofacitinib-treated patients had biopsies at baseline and at 4 and 24 weeks of treatment, with a later scalp biopsy in several patients. Scalp clonality was compared across normal scalp (n=4), patchy alopecia areata scalp (n=8), and alopecia totalis/universalis scalp (n=8). RNA came from the PAXgene miRNA kit for fixed scalp, the miRNeasy kit for PBMCs, and the RNeasy kit for mouse skin. Amplification of TCRbeta CDR3 regions was done by immunoSEQ multiplex PCR using 35 Vbeta forward primers and 13 Jbeta reverse primers. What the research found in general, with its limitations: Because the treated cohort was small and had just a single nonresponder, larger studies are needed to establish links between baseline CD8+ expansion and response. Shared TCR sequences between patients were less evident than in mice, which may be partly attributable to HLA diversity in the patient population. Higher clonality and more expanded CD8+ clones were observed in lesional scalp than in normal scalp, particularly in alopecia totalis/universalis, a finding suggestive of antigenic drive. Tofacitinib significantly lowered scalp clonality and the number of expanded CD8+ clones among the top 100 scalp clones. Unlike mouse skin, which is dominated by gammadelta T cells, normal human skin has resident alphabeta T cells that are also sequenced, and this complicates analysis of the scalp TCR repertoire. During tofacitinib treatment, many expanded lesional clones stuck around in both scalp and blood, and this persistence may partly explain why relapse happens after treatment is stopped.

A distance of 9 bases separates the germline ends of V and J, which lose 0 bases and 9 bases respectively. There are 13 amino acids in the CDR3, from cysteine to phenylalanine inclusive. Here the CDR3 DNA is all that survives: 39 bases in frame from base 1. The germline V gene provides CDR1 LGHNA and CDR2 YSLEER. Comment on this clone: Its antigen is currently not known. No base-level quality is on record; no much larger clone is a single base apart.

The treatment or condition label for this specimen denotes: oral pan-JAK inhibitor, 5-10 mg twice daily. From alopecia areata patients, peripheral blood was collected along with lesional scalp punch biopsies. PBMCs were separated by density centrifugation and stained for CD3, CD4 and CD8, after which CD4+ and CD8+ T cells were sorted on a FACSAria. Receptor amplification or capture employed the immunoSEQ multiplex PCR assay. RNA was extracted from all samples and reverse transcribed into cDNA as template for TCR sequencing. SuperScript III was used for first-strand cDNA synthesis, primed with a 2:1 mix of oligo-dT and random hexamers. A synthetic immune receptor repertoire was used to measure amplification bias, and any remaining bias was corrected computationally. Turning to the authors' computational methods: Raw reads were preprocessed to remove errors, and CDR3 was defined by IMGT conventions from the conserved cysteine to phenylalanine. Clonality was computed as 1 minus the Shannon entropy, with the entropy normalized by log2 of the number of productive unique TCRs. Whether scalp clones were CD4 or CD8 was inferred by matching scalp TCRbeta sequences against CD4 and CD8 repertoires sorted from blood. Entries here come from immuneACCESS through TCRdb and include only in-frame sequences with V and J called. Some clones fail to appear in such tables; in the studies checked, an unresolved V gene covers under half of the shortfall, and the cause of the remainder is unknown. The V and J calls and clone size were taken over from that table, and D and trimming were inferred from the DNA. The sample includes roughly 250,000 clones, with 60% observed a single time. Together, the top ten hold 0.75% to 0.95% of the sample.

The chain is made from TRBV4-3 and TRBJ2-1; the best D guess is TRBD2, with 5 bases matching. This receptor was obtained from a human donor with alopecia areata. The starting material was CD4+ T cells sorted from blood, obtained around week 54, from a patient treated with tofacitinib. The CDR3 loop reads CASSQEGGSEQFF. The nucleotide sequence is given as TGCGCCAGCAGCCAAGAAGGAGGTAGTGAGCAGTTCTTC.